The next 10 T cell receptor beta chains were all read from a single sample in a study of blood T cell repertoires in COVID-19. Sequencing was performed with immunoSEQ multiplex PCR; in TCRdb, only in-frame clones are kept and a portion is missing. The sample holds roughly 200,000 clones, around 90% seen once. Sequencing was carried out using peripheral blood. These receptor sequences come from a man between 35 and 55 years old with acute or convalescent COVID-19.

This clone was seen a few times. CDR3 nucleotides: TGTGCCAGCAGTTTATCCCGGACAGGGGATGAAAAACTGTTTTTT. Its protein product is CASSLSRTGDEKLFF. The rearrangement joins TRBV27 to TRBJ1-4; 9 bases align to TRBD1. Germline assignment: CDR1 MNHEY and CDR2 SMNVEV (reference sequence). There are 15 residues in the CDR3. With V trimmed by 0 bases and J by 6 bases, 2 bases remained unmatched.

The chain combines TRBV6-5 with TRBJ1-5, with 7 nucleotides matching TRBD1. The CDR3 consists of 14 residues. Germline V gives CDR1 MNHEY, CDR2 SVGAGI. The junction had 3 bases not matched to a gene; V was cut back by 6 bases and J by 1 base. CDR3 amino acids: CASRPTGSNQPQHF. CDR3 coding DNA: TGTGCCAGCAGACCGACAGGGAGCAATCAGCCCCAGCATTTT.

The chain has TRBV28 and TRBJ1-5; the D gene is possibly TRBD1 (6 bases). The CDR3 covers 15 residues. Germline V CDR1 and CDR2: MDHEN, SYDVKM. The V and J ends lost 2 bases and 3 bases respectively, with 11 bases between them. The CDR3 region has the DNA TGTGCCAGCAGTTTAGGGGGCTACAACAATCAGCCCCAGCATTTT. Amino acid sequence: CASSLGGYNNQPQHF.

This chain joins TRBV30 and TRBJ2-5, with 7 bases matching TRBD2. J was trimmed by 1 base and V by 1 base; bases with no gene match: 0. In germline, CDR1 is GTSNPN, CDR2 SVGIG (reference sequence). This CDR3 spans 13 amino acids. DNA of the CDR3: TGTGCCTGGAGTGGACTAGCCCAAGAGACCCAGTACTTC. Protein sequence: CAWSGLAQETQYF. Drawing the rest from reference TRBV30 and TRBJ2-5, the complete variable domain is SQTIHQWPATLVQPVGSPLSLECTVEGTSNPNLYWYRQAAGRGLQLLFYSVGIGQISSEVPQNLSASRPQDRQFILSSKKLLLSDSGFYLCAWSGLAQETQYFGPGTRLLVL.

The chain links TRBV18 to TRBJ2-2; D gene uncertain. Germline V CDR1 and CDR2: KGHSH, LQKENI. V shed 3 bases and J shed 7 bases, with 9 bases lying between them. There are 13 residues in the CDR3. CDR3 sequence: CASSPSVNGELFF. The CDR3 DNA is TGTGCCAGCTCACCGAGCGTCAACGGGGAGCTGTTTTTT.

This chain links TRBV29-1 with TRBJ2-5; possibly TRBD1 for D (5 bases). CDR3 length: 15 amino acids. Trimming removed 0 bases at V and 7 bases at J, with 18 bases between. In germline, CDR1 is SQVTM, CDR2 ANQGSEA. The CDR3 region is CSVEDRGARPATQYF. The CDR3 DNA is TGCAGCGTTGAAGATAGGGGTGCTAGGCCCGCGACCCAGTACTTC.

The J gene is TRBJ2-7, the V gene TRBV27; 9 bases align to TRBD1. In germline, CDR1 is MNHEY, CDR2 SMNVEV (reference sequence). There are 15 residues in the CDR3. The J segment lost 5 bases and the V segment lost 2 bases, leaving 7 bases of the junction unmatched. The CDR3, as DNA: TGTGCCAGCAGTTTAGGGGGGACAGGGTTCGACGAGCAGTACTTC. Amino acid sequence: CASSLGGTGFDEQYF.

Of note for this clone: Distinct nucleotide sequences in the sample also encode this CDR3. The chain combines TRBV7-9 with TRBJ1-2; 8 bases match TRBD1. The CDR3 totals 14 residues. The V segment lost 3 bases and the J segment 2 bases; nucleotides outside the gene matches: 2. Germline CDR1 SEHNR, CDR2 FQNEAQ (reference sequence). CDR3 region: CASSFGQGNYGYTF. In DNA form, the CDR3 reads TGTGCCAGCAGCTTCGGACAGGGAAACTATGGCTACACCTTC.

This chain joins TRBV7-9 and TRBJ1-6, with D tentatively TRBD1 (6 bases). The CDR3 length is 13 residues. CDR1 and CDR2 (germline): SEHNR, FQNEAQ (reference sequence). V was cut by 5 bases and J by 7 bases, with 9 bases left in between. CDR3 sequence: CASSRGQNSPLHF. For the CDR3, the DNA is TGTGCCAGCAGCCGCGGACAGAATTCACCCCTCCACTTT.

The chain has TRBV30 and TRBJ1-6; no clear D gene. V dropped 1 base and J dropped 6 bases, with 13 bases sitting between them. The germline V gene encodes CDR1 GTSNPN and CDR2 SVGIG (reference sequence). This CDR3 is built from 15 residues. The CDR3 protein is CAWSGRRQVNSPLHF. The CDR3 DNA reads TGTGCCTGGAGTGGGAGGAGGCAGGTTAATTCACCCCTCCACTTT.